This T cell receptor beta chain emerged from a study of beta chain features in type 1 diabetes. Study-level background: Healthy donors resembled patients in age, gender and cell yields.

Regarding this clone: What it recognizes is unknown.

A single heparinised draw of approximately 100 mL on average was taken per donor. Germline CDR1 and CDR2: MNHNS and SASEGT. The CDR3 is made up of 14 amino acids. V was shortened by 7 bases and J by 0 bases, with 12 bases between the two germline ends. Since all of the isolated RNA was reverse transcribed, expressed TCRB transcripts were what got sequenced. Repertoires were generated with immunoSEQ multiplex PCR, while TCRdb's copy carries only in-frame clones and drops some. Here the sample spans 680,000 or so clones, roughly an eighth being singletons. Study results and caveats: The question of HLA type influencing TCRB rearrangement was one that remained unresolved here. Type 1 diabetes patients showed a moderate but significant shortening of TCRB CDR3s in all four CD4+ subsets.

Material: naive CD4+ T cells from blood. This chain connects TRBV6-1 to TRBJ1-1; perhaps TRBD1 as D (6 bases). This TCR was recovered from a man younger than 35 with type 1 diabetes. DNA for the CDR3: TGTGCCAGCACCTGGGACACGGTGAACACTGAAGCTTTCTTT. Amino acid sequence: CASTWDTVNTEAFF.